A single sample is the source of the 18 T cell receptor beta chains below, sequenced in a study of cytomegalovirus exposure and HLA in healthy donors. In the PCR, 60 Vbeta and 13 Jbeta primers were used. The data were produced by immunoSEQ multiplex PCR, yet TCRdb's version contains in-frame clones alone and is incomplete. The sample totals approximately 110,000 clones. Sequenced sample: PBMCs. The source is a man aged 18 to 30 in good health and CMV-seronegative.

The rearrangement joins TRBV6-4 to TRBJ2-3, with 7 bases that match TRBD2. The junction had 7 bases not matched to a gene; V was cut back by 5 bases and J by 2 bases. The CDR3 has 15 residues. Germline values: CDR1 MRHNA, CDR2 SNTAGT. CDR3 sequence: CASSPAGEPTDTQYF. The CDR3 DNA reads TGTGCCAGCAGTCCGGCGGGAGAACCCACAGATACGCAGTATTTT.

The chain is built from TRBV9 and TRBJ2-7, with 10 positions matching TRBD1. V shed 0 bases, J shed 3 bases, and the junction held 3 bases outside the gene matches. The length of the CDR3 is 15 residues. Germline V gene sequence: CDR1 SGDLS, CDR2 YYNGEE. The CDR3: CASSVAGTGDYEQYF. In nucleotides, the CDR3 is TGTGCCAGCAGCGTAGCCGGGACAGGGGACTACGAGCAGTACTTC.

CDR3: CASRTSGSYNEQFF. For the CDR3, the DNA is TGTGCCAGCCGGACTAGCGGGAGTTACAATGAGCAGTTCTTC. V and J are TRBV27 and TRBJ2-1; 13 nucleotides agree with TRBD2. The germline CDR1 and CDR2 sequences are MNHEY and SMNVEV (reference sequence). Germline trimming cut 8 bases from V and 4 bases from J; bases unmatched to any gene: 2. This CDR3 has 14 residues.

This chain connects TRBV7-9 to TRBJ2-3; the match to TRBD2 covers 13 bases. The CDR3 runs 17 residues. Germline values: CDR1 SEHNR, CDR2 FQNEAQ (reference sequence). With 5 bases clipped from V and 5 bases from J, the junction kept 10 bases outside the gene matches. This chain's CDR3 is CASSPQLGLAGRDTQYF. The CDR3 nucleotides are TGTGCCAGCAGCCCCCAATTGGGACTAGCGGGAAGAGATACGCAGTATTTT.

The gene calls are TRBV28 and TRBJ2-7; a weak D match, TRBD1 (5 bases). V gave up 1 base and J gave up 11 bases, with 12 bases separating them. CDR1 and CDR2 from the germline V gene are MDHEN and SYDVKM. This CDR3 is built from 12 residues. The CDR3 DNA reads TGTGCCAGCAGTTTATCGCAAGGCAGGGAGTACTTC. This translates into CASSLSQGREYF.

The CDR3 is CASSYGQGRGGELFF. In DNA form, the CDR3 reads TGTGCCAGCAGTTACGGACAGGGAAGAGGCGGGGAGCTGTTTTTT. The chain uses TRBV6-6 and TRBJ2-2, with 8 bases lining up with TRBD1. The CDR3 consists of 15 residues. The ends lost 2 bases at V and 7 bases at J; junction bases unmatched: 6. Germline V gene sequence: CDR1 MNHNY, CDR2 SVGAGI (reference sequence).

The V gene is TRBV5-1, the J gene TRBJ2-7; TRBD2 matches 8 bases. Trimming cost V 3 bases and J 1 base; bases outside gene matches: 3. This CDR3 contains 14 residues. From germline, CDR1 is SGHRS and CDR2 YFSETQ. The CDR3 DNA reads TGCGCCAGCAGCTCCAGACTAGCGTCCTACGAGCAGTACTTC. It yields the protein CASSSRLASYEQYF.

Here the CDR3 reads CASSSLLDYVHEQYF. Here the CDR3 DNA reads TGTGCCAGCAGCTCCCTCCTGGACTATGTCCACGAGCAGTACTTC. The chain uses TRBV7-6 and TRBJ2-7; TRBD2 might be the D (6 bases). Germline loops: CDR1 SGHVS, CDR2 FNYEAQ. The CDR3 loop spans 15 amino acids. V dropped 4 bases and J dropped 5 bases, with 18 bases sitting between them.

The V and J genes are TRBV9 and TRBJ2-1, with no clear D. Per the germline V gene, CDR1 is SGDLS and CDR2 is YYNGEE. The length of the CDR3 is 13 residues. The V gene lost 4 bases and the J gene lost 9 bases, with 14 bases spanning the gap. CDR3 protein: CASSLRVLGEQFF. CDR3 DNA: TGTGCCAGCAGCCTTCGGGTCCTAGGTGAGCAGTTCTTC.

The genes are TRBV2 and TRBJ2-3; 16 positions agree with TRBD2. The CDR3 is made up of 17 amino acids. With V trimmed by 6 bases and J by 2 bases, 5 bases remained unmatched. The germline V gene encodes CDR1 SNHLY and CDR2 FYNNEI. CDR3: CASRGLAGGLITDTQYF. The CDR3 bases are TGTGCCAGCAGGGGACTAGCGGGAGGGCTTATCACAGATACGCAGTATTTT.

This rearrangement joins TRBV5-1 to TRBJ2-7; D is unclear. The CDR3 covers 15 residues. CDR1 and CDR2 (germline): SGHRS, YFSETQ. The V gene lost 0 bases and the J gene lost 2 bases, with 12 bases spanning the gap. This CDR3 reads CASSLGQLKAYEQYF. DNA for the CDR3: TGCGCCAGCAGCTTGGGACAACTTAAGGCCTACGAGCAGTACTTC.

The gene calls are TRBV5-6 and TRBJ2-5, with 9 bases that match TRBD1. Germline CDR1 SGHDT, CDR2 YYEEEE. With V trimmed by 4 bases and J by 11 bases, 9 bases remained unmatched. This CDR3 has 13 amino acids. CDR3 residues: CASSGTGGREQYF. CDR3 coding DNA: TGTGCCAGCAGCGGAACAGGGGGCAGGGAGCAGTACTTC.

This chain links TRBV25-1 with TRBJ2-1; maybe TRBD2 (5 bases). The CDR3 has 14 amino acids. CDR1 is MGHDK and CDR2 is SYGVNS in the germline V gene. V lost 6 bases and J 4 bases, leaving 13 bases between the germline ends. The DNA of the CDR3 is TGTGCCAGCAGCCGGGTAGGAGGTTACAATGAGCAGTTCTTC. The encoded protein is CASSRVGGYNEQFF.

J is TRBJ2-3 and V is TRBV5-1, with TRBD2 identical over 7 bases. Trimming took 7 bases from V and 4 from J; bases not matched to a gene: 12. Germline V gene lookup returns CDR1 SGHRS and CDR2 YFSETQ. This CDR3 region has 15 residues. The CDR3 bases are TGCGCCAGCGGCCCCTTCCGGGGGGAGGCAGATACGCAGTATTTT. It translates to CASGPFRGEADTQYF.

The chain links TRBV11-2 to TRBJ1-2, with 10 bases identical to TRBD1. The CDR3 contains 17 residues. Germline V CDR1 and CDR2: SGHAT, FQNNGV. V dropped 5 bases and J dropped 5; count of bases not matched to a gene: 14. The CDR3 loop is CASSPLGQGPAGYGYTF. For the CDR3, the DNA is TGTGCCAGCAGCCCCTTGGGACAGGGGCCGGCGGGGTATGGCTACACCTTC.

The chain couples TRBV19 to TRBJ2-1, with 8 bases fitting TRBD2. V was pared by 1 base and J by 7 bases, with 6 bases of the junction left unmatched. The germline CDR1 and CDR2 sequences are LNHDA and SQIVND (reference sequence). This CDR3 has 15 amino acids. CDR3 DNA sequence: TGTGCCAGTAGTATAGGAAGCGGGAGCAGGAATGAGCAGTTCTTC. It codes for CASSIGSGSRNEQFF.

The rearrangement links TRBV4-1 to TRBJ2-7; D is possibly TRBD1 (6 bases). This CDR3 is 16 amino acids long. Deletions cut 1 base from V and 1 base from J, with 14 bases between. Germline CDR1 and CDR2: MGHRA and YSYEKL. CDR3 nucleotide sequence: TGCGCCAGCAGCCAAGTGGAGACAGGAGATTCCTACGAGCAGTACTTC. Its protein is CASSQVETGDSYEQYF.

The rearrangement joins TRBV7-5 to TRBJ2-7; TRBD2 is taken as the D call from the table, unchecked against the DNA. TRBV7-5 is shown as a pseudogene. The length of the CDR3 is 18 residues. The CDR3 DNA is TGTGCCAGAAGCTCAAAAGGCGGACTAGCGCTGAGCTCCTACGAGCAGTACTTC. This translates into CARSSKGGLALSSYEQYF.